This paragraph covers one T cell receptor beta chain sequence. Some clones are missing from TCRdb's copy, which holds only in-frame ones; the method was immunoSEQ multiplex PCR. The sample contains tens of thousands of clones, about nine tenths of which appear only once. J lost 5 bases, V lost 3 bases, and 12 bases had no gene match. Germline loops: CDR1 SGHRS, CDR2 YFSETQ. The CDR3 runs to 16 residues. This sample was taken from a study of cytomegalovirus exposure and HLA in healthy donors. Sequenced material: PBMCs. The TCR originated in a man aged 18 to 29 in good health and CMV-seronegative. This chain uses TRBV5-1 with TRBJ2-7, with 9 positions matching TRBD2. In DNA form, the CDR3 reads TGCGCCAGCAGCTCTCTAGTAGCGGGAGCTTGGGACGAGCAGTACTTC. This gives the protein CASSSLVAGAWDEQYF.